One sample yielded the 30 T cell receptor beta chains listed below, sequenced in a study of spatial heterogeneity in lung cancer (dated by TCRdb to the late 2010s). Which antigens these TCRs recognize remains unknown. Library preparation used 5' RACE. TCRdb records NextSeq 500 as the sequencer. TCRdb trimmed the raw reads at Q25, called clones with MiXCR and kept productive beta chains. CDR3 protein duplicates are merged, each entry listing the most common genes and DNA. The sample data list about 21,000 distinct CDR3 sequences, and more than 2.5% of these were observed just once. The ten largest make up 7.5% to 8% of the sample. The intended sense of this specimen's time point label: sample taken at primary tumor resection. What the authors observed across the whole study: The tumor nonsynonymous mutation count correlated with the number of expanded intratumoral alpha and beta TCRs.

The sequencing here drew on lung tumor tissue, taken at surgery. These receptors all come from a male donor with early-stage non-small cell lung cancer.

This clonotype was counted a few times. This chain connects TRBV7-3 to TRBJ2-6, with 7 bases matching TRBD1. This CDR3 is 16 amino acids long. Germline V gives CDR1 SGHTA, CDR2 FQGTGA. Trimming cost V 1 base and J 2 bases; bases outside gene matches: 2. CDR3 amino acids: CASSLSTGAGANVLTF. The CDR3 bases are TGTGCCAGCAGCTTAAGCACAGGGGCTGGGGCCAACGTCCTGACTTTC.

This clonotype showed up many times. J is TRBJ2-5 and V is TRBV28, with 10 bases identical to TRBD1. V gave up 7 bases and J gave up 11 bases; unmatched junction bases: 16. Germline assignment: CDR1 MDHEN and CDR2 SYDVKM. The length of the CDR3 is 15 residues. CDR3: CASNEPGQGPRPQYF. The DNA for the CDR3 is TGTGCCAGCAACGAACCGGGACAGGGGCCACGACCTCAGTACTTC.

The chain uses TRBV4-1 and TRBJ2-3; 8 nucleotides line up with TRBD1. CDR1 is MGHRA and CDR2 is YSYEKL in the germline V gene. The CDR3 loop spans 17 amino acids. With V trimmed by 2 bases and J by 2 bases, 9 bases remained unmatched. The CDR3, as DNA: TGCGCCAGCAGCCAAACATATCGGACAGGGTACACAGATACGCAGTATTTT. It is translated as CASSQTYRTGYTDTQYF.

The chain links TRBV5-4 to TRBJ2-3; D tentatively fits TRBD1 or TRBD2 (5 bases each). This CDR3 is 14 amino acids long. Germline CDR1 is SGHNT and CDR2 is YYREEE (reference sequence). V lost 10 bases and J lost 2, with 17 bases in between. The CDR3 DNA reads TGTGCCTGCTTTAGAGGGGAAGCCACAGATACGCAGTATTTT. Translation: CACFRGEATDTQYF. Based on the CDR3 plus reference TRBV5-4 and TRBJ2-3, the full variable domain is ETGVTQSPTHLIKTRGQQVTLRCSSQSGHNTVSWYQQALGQGPQFIFQYYREEENGRGNFPPRFSGLQFPNYSSELNVNALELDDSALYLCACFRGEATDTQYFGPGTRLTVL.

This clonotype appeared many times. The chain carries TRBV7-2 and TRBJ2-7; TRBD1 aligns across 7 bases. Germline assignment: CDR1 SGHTA and CDR2 FQGNSA. The CDR3 is 15 residues long. The J segment lost 0 bases and the V segment lost 5 bases, leaving 7 bases of the junction unmatched. The CDR3 is CASSAVGQSSYEQYF. The CDR3, as DNA: TGTGCCAGCAGCGCCGTGGGACAGAGCTCCTACGAGCAGTACTTC.

This clonotype has at least ten counts. The chain uses TRBV7-9 and TRBJ2-7, with 7 bases matching TRBD1. V lost 2 bases and J lost 7; bases outside the gene matches: 11. Germline values: CDR1 SEHNR, CDR2 FQNEAQ (reference sequence). The CDR3 has 15 residues. In DNA form, the CDR3 reads TGTGCCAGCAGCTTACGAAGGGACAGCCTCGAGGAGCAGTACTTC. The encoded protein is CASSLRRDSLEEQYF.

Many counts were recorded for this clonotype. This chain connects TRBV7-8 to TRBJ2-3; no reliable D call. The CDR3 sequence is 15 residues long. The ends were cut back, 1 base at V and 2 bases at J, with 10 bases in the middle. CDR1 is SGHVS, CDR2 FQNEAQ, per germline. For the CDR3, the DNA is TGTGCCAGCAGCTTAGGTGCTAAGATCACAGATACGCAGTATTTT. Translation: CASSLGAKITDTQYF.

This clonotype was detected ten times or more. The rearrangement uses TRBV3-1 and TRBJ2-1, with 11 bases lining up with TRBD2. J gave up 3 bases and V 4 bases, and 11 bases lay outside the gene matches. Germline V lookup: CDR1 LGHDT, CDR2 YNNKEL (reference sequence). CDR3 length equals 18 residues. The CDR3 DNA sequence: TGTGCCAGCAGCCCGATAGGACAGGGACTAGCGGTCTACAATGAGCAGTTCTTC. This gives the protein CASSPIGQGLAVYNEQFF.

This clonotype showed up many times. The J gene is TRBJ2-6, the V gene TRBV18, with D hard to call. Per germline, CDR1 KGHSH and CDR2 LQKENI. The CDR3 runs 15 residues. The germline V and J ends were trimmed by 0 bases and 0 bases, with 3 bases remaining between them. The DNA of the CDR3 is TGTGCCAGCTCACCACCCCGCTCTGGGGCCAACGTCCTGACTTTC. Encoded protein: CASSPPRSGANVLTF.

This clonotype was detected ten times or more. The J gene is TRBJ1-2, the V gene TRBV19; tentatively, D is TRBD1 (6 bases). The germline V gene has CDR1 LNHDA and CDR2 SQIVND (reference sequence). Trimming took 10 bases from V and 4 from J, leaving 19 bases between them. The CDR3 spans 14 residues. The CDR3 bases are TGTGCCATCTCGGCCAGGGGCTCCACCTATGGCTACACCTTC. This sequence encodes CAISARGSTYGYTF. Filled out from reference TRBV19 and TRBJ1-2, the complete variable domain reads DGGITQSPKYLFRKEGQNVTLSCEQNLNHDAMYWYRQDPGQGLRLIYYSQIVNDFQKGDIAEGYSVSREKKESFPLTVTSAQKNPTAFYLCAISARGSTYGYTFGSGTRLTVV.

This clonotype was seen many times. The gene calls are TRBV15 and TRBJ1-1, with 7 nucleotides matching TRBD1. Looked up from germline, CDR1 is LNHNV and CDR2 is YYDKDF (reference sequence). V lost 3 bases to trimming and J lost 7 bases; unmatched junction nucleotides: 5. The CDR3 has 13 residues. CDR3 loop: CATSSGTAYEAFF. CDR3 DNA: TGTGCCACCAGCAGCGGGACAGCCTATGAAGCTTTCTTT.

This clonotype was counted at least ten times. In DNA, the CDR3 is TGTGCCAGCAGCTCCTCAGTGGGCGGAGAGCAGTTCTTC. This sequence encodes CASSSSVGGEQFF. The chain is built from TRBV11-2 and TRBJ2-1; unclear D gene. The germline V gene encodes CDR1 SGHAT and CDR2 FQNNGV. The CDR3 spans 13 residues. Trimming stripped 4 bases from V and 10 bases from J, with 14 bases between.

This clonotype was counted ten times or more. The chain has TRBV27 and TRBJ2-7; D might be TRBD2 (6 bases). Germline loops: CDR1 MNHEY, CDR2 SMNVEV (reference sequence). V dropped 3 bases and J dropped 5 bases, with 14 bases sitting between them. The CDR3 contains 14 residues. Here the CDR3 DNA reads TGTGCCAGCAGTTTTGGGTGGGGGAGGAACGAGCAGTACTTC. Translated: CASSFGWGRNEQYF.

The table lists this clonotype with many counts. This chain uses TRBV11-1 with TRBJ2-5, with 7 nucleotides matching TRBD2. Germline CDR1 SGHAT, CDR2 FQDESV (reference sequence). V shed 4 bases and J 2 bases; nucleotides not matched to a gene: 13. The CDR3 consists of 17 residues. DNA of the CDR3: TGTGCCAGCAGCTCCTCCGCCGAAGCGGGACGACAAGAGACCCAGTACTTC. Translating it yields CASSSSAEAGRQETQYF.

This clonotype was recorded at least ten times. The J gene is TRBJ2-2, the V gene TRBV6-6; D gene ambiguous. CDR3 length: 12 residues. The V end was cut by 8 bases, the J end by 4 bases, with 8 bases between. The germline gives CDR1 MNHNY, CDR2 SVGAGI (reference sequence). CDR3 region: CASGRATGELFF. The CDR3 DNA reads TGTGCCAGCGGACGGGCCACCGGGGAGCTGTTTTTT.

This clonotype counts as medium-sized. This rearrangement joins TRBV9 to TRBJ2-2, with D perhaps TRBD2 (6 bases). This CDR3 has 16 amino acids. Between the trimmed V and J ends, which lost 0 bases and 6 bases, there was a span of 15 bases. CDR1 SGDLS and CDR2 YYNGEE come from the germline V gene. The CDR3 DNA sequence: TGTGCCAGCAGCGTAGATGGCCGGGAGTCCCCCGGGGAGCTGTTTTTT. Its translation: CASSVDGRESPGELFF.

This clonotype is termed medium-sized (0.01 to 0.1%). The chain couples TRBV12-3 or TRBV12-4 to TRBJ2-1; D is perhaps TRBD2 (5 bases). This CDR3 has 14 amino acids. Trimming removed 7 bases at V and 9 bases at J, with 19 bases between. The CDR3 region is CASTLFLGAVEQFF. CDR3 in DNA: TGTGCCAGCACCCTCTTCCTGGGAGCTGTTGAGCAGTTCTTC.

This clonotype appeared many times. The rearrangement links TRBV4-1 to TRBJ2-1; perhaps D is TRBD1 or TRBD2 (6 bases each). Trimming took off 6 bases at V and 12 bases at J, with 24 bases between the two ends. CDR1 is MGHRA and CDR2 is YSYEKL in the germline V gene. The CDR3 extends over 15 amino acids. CDR3 DNA: TGCGCCAGCAGTAGCACAGGGACTTGGGGACATGGGCAGTTCTTC. It is translated as CASSSTGTWGHGQFF.

This chain links TRBV5-1 with TRBJ2-1; TRBD1 might be the D (6 bases). The ends were cut back, 1 base at V and 0 bases at J, with 11 bases in the middle. CDR3 length equals 16 residues. Germline CDR1 is SGHRS and CDR2 is YFSETQ. The CDR3 sequence is CASSLSPRGSYNEQFF. In DNA, the CDR3 is TGCGCCAGCAGCTTGTCCCCCAGGGGCTCCTACAATGAGCAGTTCTTC. The full variable domain, rest sourced from reference TRBV5-1 and TRBJ2-1, is KAGVTQTPRYLIKTRGQQVTLSCSPISGHRSVSWYQQTPGQGLQFLFEYFSETQRNKGNFPGRFSGRQFSNSRSEMNVSTLELGDSALYLCASSLSPRGSYNEQFFGPGTRLTVL.

This clonotype was counted many times. This chain connects TRBV20-1 to TRBJ1-4, with D possibly matching TRBD1 (5 bases). This CDR3 is 15 amino acids long. The V end was cut by 3 bases, the J end by 0 bases, with 11 bases between. Germline CDR1 and CDR2: DFQATT and SNEGSKA (reference sequence). The chain's CDR3 is CSASGGSATNEKLFF. The CDR3 coding sequence is TGCAGTGCTAGTGGGGGATCTGCAACTAATGAAAAACTGTTTTTT.

This clonotype has ten or more counts. The V call is TRBV30, the J call TRBJ2-2; a possible D gene is TRBD1 (5 bases). There are 14 residues in the CDR3. V was shortened by 0 bases and J by 5 bases, with 10 bases between the two germline ends. From germline, CDR1 is GTSNPN and CDR2 SVGIG (reference sequence). As DNA, the CDR3 is TGTGCCTGGAGTGTGACAGCCGTTACCGGGGAGCTGTTTTTT. Translating it yields CAWSVTAVTGELFF.

The rearrangement uses TRBV2 and TRBJ2-7; TRBD1 might be the D (5 bases). Between the trimmed V and J ends, which lost 6 bases and 6 bases, there was a span of 18 bases. In germline, CDR1 is SNHLY, CDR2 FYNNEI. The CDR3 is 14 residues long. The CDR3: CASRETTPRGEQYF. CDR3 DNA: TGTGCCAGCAGGGAAACCACCCCTAGGGGCGAGCAGTACTTC.

In this sample, this clonotype turned up many times. The V gene is TRBV6-1, the J gene TRBJ1-1; perhaps TRBD1 as D (6 bases). V lost 2 bases and J lost 12, with 19 bases in between. This CDR3 region has 14 residues. The germline gives CDR1 MNHNS, CDR2 SASEGT. CDR3 sequence (DNA): TGTGCCAGCAGTGAATTCCGGGGGGCGCAGATTTCTTTCTTT. Its protein is CASSEFRGAQISFF.

At least ten counts were recorded for this clonotype. The DNA for the CDR3 is TGTGCCAGCAGCGTAGCCCAGGGGGGAGGACTAGCGGGAACCCAGGGCAATGAGCAGTTCTTC. Protein sequence: CASSVAQGGGLAGTQGNEQFF. The J gene is TRBJ2-1, the V gene TRBV9; 12 nucleotides line up with TRBD2. With 0 bases clipped from V and 6 bases from J, the junction kept 19 bases outside the gene matches. This CDR3 has 21 amino acids. Germline V gene sequence: CDR1 SGDLS, CDR2 YYNGEE.

This clonotype was picked up many times. The chain combines TRBV7-3 with TRBJ2-7; D may be TRBD2 (5 bases). There are 15 residues in the CDR3. V lost 5 bases to trimming and J lost 2 bases, with 16 bases between them. Germline CDR1 reads SGHTA; CDR2 reads FQGTGA. Written as DNA, the CDR3 is TGTGCCAGCAGCCCCGATGGCGGGCATACCTACGAGCAGTACTTC. This codes for CASSPDGGHTYEQYF.

This clonotype was seen repeatedly, ten times or more. The chain links TRBV20-1 to TRBJ2-1; tentative D call: TRBD2 (5 bases). This CDR3 spans 15 amino acids. V was cut by 0 bases and J by 5 bases, with 14 bases left in between. CDR1 DFQATT and CDR2 SNEGSKA come from the germline V gene (reference sequence). CDR3 nucleotides: TGCAGTGCTAGAGACCTCAGGACTGTCAACAATGAGCAGTTCTTC. Amino acid sequence: CSARDLRTVNNEQFF.

In this sample, this clonotype turned up many times. The chain links TRBV29-1 to TRBJ1-4; 10 bases fit TRBD1. The V and J ends lost 6 bases and 6 bases, in that order; junction bases with no gene match: 7. CDR1 is SQVTM and CDR2 is ANQGSEA in the germline V gene. This CDR3 spans 14 amino acids. In nucleotides, the CDR3 is TGCAGCGTCGGACAGGGGGTAGACTATGAAAAACTGTTTTTT. Amino acid sequence: CSVGQGVDYEKLFF.

This clonotype was picked up many times. The chain is built from TRBV4-3 and TRBJ1-4; D is unclear. The V gene lost 1 base and the J gene lost 4 bases, with 25 bases spanning the gap. Looked up from germline, CDR1 is LGHNA and CDR2 is YSLEER. The CDR3 consists of 20 residues. The CDR3 here is CASSQAFSGSVDPNNEKLFF. For the CDR3, the DNA is TGCGCCAGCAGCCAAGCGTTCTCGGGATCCGTGGATCCGAATAATGAAAAACTGTTTTTT.

In this sample, this clonotype is medium-sized. This chain joins TRBV27 and TRBJ1-1, with 7 bases lining up with TRBD1. The CDR3 loop spans 13 amino acids. Per the germline V gene, CDR1 is MNHEY and CDR2 is SMNVEV (reference sequence). The trim removed 6 bases at V and 11 bases at J, leaving 12 bases unmatched. CDR3 loop: CASSLVTGSLAFF. CDR3 in DNA: TGTGCCAGCAGCCTAGTGACAGGGAGTTTGGCTTTCTTT.

The sample holds many counts of this clonotype. The chain recombines TRBV11-2 with TRBJ2-1; TRBD1 matches at 7 bases. CDR3 length equals 14 residues. Losses at the gene ends were 3 bases for V and 5 bases for J; bases not matched to a gene: 4. CDR1 and CDR2 from the germline V gene are SGHAT and FQNNGV. DNA for the CDR3: TGTGCCAGCAGCTTGGGACAGTTCAACAATGAGCAGTTCTTC. Amino acids: CASSLGQFNNEQFF.